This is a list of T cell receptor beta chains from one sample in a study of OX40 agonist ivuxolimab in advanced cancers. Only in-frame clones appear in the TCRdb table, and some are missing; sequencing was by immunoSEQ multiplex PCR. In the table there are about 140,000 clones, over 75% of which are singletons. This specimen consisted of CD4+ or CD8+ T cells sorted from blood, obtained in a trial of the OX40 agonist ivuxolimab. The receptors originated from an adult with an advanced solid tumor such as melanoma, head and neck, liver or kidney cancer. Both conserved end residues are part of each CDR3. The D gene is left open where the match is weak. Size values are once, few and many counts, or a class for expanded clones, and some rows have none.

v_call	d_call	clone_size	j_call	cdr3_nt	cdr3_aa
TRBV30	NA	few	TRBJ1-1	TGTGCCTGGACAGGGTCGAGGACCGGGGACACTGAAGCTTTCTTT	CAWTGSRTGDTEAFF
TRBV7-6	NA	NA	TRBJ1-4	TGTGCCAGCAGCTTAGCAGAGAATGAAAAACTGTTTTTT	CASSLAENEKLFF
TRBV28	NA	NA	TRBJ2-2	TGTGCCAGCAGTTTATTATATTGGGGGACCGGGGAGCTGTTTTTT	CASSLLYWGTGELFF
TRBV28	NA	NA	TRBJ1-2	TGTGCCAGCAGTGGCGGGGCAGCAACCGGAAGCGGAGGCTACACCTTC	CASSGGAATGSGGYTF
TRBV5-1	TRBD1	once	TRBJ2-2	TGCGCCAGCAGGCGTACAGGGGACAACACCGGGGAGCTGTTTTTT	CASRRTGDNTGELFF
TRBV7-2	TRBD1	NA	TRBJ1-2	TGTGCCAGCAGCCCGCCCCTATGGACAGGGGGCGTTGGCTACACCTTC	CASSPPLWTGGVGYTF
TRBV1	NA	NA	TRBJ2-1	TGCACCAGCAGCCAACGCAACCTCACGACTAGCGGGGGATACAATGAGCAGTTCTTC	CTSSQRNLTTSGGYNEQFF
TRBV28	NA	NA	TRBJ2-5	TGTGCCAGCAGTTTATTAAGGGGTTCGGGAGAGACCCAGTACTTC	CASSLLRGSGETQYF
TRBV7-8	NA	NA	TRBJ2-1	TGTGCCAGCAGCTCCATCGGCGGGGACAATGAGCAGTTCTTC	CASSSIGGDNEQFF
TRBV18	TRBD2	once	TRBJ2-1	TGTGCCAGCTCCCCAGAGACCCGCGGGGGTAATGAGCAGTTCTTC	CASSPETRGGNEQFF
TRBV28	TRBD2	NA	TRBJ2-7	TGTGCCAGCAGTTTATTATGGCCTAGCGGGAGGGAGCAGTACTTC	CASSLLWPSGREQYF
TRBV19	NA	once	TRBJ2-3	TGTGCCAGTAGTATAACGGGATCTAGCACAGATACGCAGTATTTT	CASSITGSSTDTQYF
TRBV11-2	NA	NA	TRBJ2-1	TGTGCCAGCAGCACGACAGGTATGGAGCAGTTCTTC	CASSTTGMEQFF
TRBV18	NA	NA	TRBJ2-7	TGTGCCAGCTCACCCGCTCTAGCGCGCCTCTGGGAGCAGTACTTC	CASSPALARLWEQYF
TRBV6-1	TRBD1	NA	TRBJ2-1	TGTGCCAGCAGCAGCGGACAGGGGTACAATGAGCAGTTCTTC	CASSSGQGYNEQFF
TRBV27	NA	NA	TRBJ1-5	TGTGCCAGCAGTTTATCTGGGCAGATTTATAGCAATCAGCCCCAGCATTTT	CASSLSGQIYSNQPQHF
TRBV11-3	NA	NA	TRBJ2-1	TGTGCCAGCAGCAACCGGGGCCGAGGCTCCTACAATGAGCAGTTCTTC	CASSNRGRGSYNEQFF
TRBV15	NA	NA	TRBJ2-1	TGTGCCACCAGCAGAGATGTGGGTGAGCAGTTCTTC	CATSRDVGEQFF
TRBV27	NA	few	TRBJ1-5	TGTGCCAGCAGTCCCTCTGCGTTGAGCAATCAGCCCCAGCATTTT	CASSPSALSNQPQHF
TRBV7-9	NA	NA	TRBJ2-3	TGTGCCAGCATCGGCCGACGGGTAGCGGAGATAACAGATACGCAGTATTTT	CASIGRRVAEITDTQYF
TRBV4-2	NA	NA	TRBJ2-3	TGTGCCAGCAGCCAAGGGTCGACCGGGACCCCCTACACAGATACGCAGTATTTT	CASSQGSTGTPYTDTQYF
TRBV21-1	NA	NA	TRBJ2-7	TGTGCCAGCAGCAACATGAACGAGCAGTACTTC	CASSNMNEQYF
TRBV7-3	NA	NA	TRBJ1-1	TGTGCCAGCAGCACCCTCATGGGCCGACTTGACGCTAACGAAGGGGCTTTCTTT	CASSTLMGRLDANEGAFF
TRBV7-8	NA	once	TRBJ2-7	TGTGCCAGCAGCTTGATCGGGACCTACGAGCAGTACTTC	CASSLIGTYEQYF
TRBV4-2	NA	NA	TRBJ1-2	TGTGCCAGCAGCCAAGCTGTGCAGGGTTGGTATGGCTACACCTTC	CASSQAVQGWYGYTF
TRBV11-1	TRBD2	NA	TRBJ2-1	TGTGCCAGCAGCTTTCAGACTAGCGGGACCTCCTACAATGAGCAGTTCTTC	CASSFQTSGTSYNEQFF
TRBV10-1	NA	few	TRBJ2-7	TGCGCCAGCAGTGAGTCCCGGGGGCCCTACGAGCAGTACTTC	CASSESRGPYEQYF
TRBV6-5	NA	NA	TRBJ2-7	TGTGCCAGCAGTTCCACCGGAGCGCAGGGATACGAGCAGTACTTC	CASSSTGAQGYEQYF
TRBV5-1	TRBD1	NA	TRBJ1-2	TGCGCCAGCAGCCCAGGGCAGGGGGCCTGGGGCTATGGCTACACCTTC	CASSPGQGAWGYGYTF
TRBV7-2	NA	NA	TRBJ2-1	TGTGCCAGCAGCCCGAGGGATCAGGGATACAATGAGCAGTTCTTC	CASSPRDQGYNEQFF